Shown below are 28 T cell receptor beta chains from a single sample sequenced in a study of T cells in Graves' hyperthyroidism and ophthalmopathy. RNA transcripts yielded amplified TCR beta CDR3 regions. A set of HTBI primers served as the primers for a first-round RT-PCR of the TCR CDR3. MiXCR, run by TCRdb on the multiplex PCR reads, gives a single entry per CDR3 protein. The data hold over 450,000 distinct CDR3 sequences, with about a sixth observed a single time. Sequenced input: blood. These receptors were obtained from a woman aged 18-30 years with Graves' ophthalmopathy.

The chain recombines TRBV6-2 or TRBV6-3 with TRBJ2-4, with TRBD1 matching 8 bases. CDR3 length: 16 residues. Germline lookup yields CDR1 MNHEY and CDR2 SVGEGT. V lost 6 bases to trimming and J lost 1 base; unmatched junction nucleotides: 8. CDR3 protein: CASSSDRVNAKNIQYF. CDR3 DNA: TGTGCCAGCAGCTCGGACAGGGTTAATGCCAAAAACATTCAGTACTTC.

This clonotype was detected many times. V gene TRBV12-3 or TRBV12-4 combines with J gene TRBJ1-1; the D gene is possibly TRBD1 (6 bases). V shed 11 bases and J shed 0 bases, with 13 bases lying between them. The CDR3 has 13 amino acids. CDR3 DNA: TGTGCCTCTGTGGGGGGCCTGAACACTGAAGCTTTCTTT. This sequence encodes CASVGGLNTEAFF.

This clonotype was seen only a few times. A much bigger clone sits one base away, suggesting this may be a read error. The genes are TRBV28 and TRBJ1-1; D gene unclear. The germline V gene has CDR1 MDHEN and CDR2 SYDVKM. The V end was cut by 2 bases, the J end by 6 bases, with 10 bases between. This CDR3 comprises 13 residues. This CDR3 is CASSLAYSSEAFF. The CDR3 DNA is TGTGCCAGCAGTTTAGCCTATTCGTCTGAAGCTTTCTTT.

The gene calls are TRBV6-1 and TRBJ2-2; D unresolved. Looked up from germline, CDR1 is MNHNS and CDR2 is SASEGT. V was pared by 0 bases and J by 6 bases, with 11 bases between. The CDR3 totals 15 residues. The CDR3 sequence is CASSEAVLESGELFF. The CDR3 coding sequence is TGTGCCAGCAGTGAAGCGGTATTGGAGTCCGGGGAGCTGTTTTTT.

This clonotype showed up just a few times. This sequence joins TRBV11-2 and TRBJ1-2; TRBD1 matches 7 bases. The CDR3 is 14 amino acids. Losses at the gene ends were 7 bases for V and 5 bases for J; bases not matched to a gene: 10. Per the germline V gene, CDR1 is SGHAT and CDR2 is FQNNGV. The CDR3 here is CASTQGGRTYGYTF. The CDR3 nucleotides are TGTGCCAGCACCCAGGGGGGGCGGACTTATGGCTACACCTTC.

This clonotype was detected many times. This chain joins TRBV7-9 and TRBJ2-7; the D gene could be TRBD1 or TRBD2 (5 bases each). This CDR3 comprises 13 residues. Germline CDR1 is SEHNR and CDR2 is FQNEAQ (reference sequence). V was pared by 4 bases and J by 6 bases, with 13 bases between. CDR3 sequence (DNA): TGTGCCAGCAGCTCCGGGACCGGGGCCGAGCAGTACTTC. Translated, it gives CASSSGTGAEQYF.

This clonotype came up a few times. The rearrangement links TRBV10-3 to TRBJ2-2, with a tentative D call TRBD2 (6 bases). The CDR3 runs to 14 residues. Trimming removed 4 bases from V and 2 bases from J, with 8 bases in between. CDR1 and CDR2 (germline): ENHRY, SYGVKD. CDR3 region: CAISASDNTGELFF. The CDR3 DNA is TGTGCCATCAGTGCTAGCGACAACACCGGGGAGCTGTTTTTT.

In the case of this clonotype: A much more abundant neighbour one base away suggests this may be a read error. The chain links TRBV7-3 to TRBJ2-1; D is unclear. The CDR3 is 13 residues long. CDR1 SGHTA and CDR2 FQGTGA come from the germline V gene. For the CDR3, the DNA is TGTGCCAGCAGCTTAAACCCCTCGTCGGAGCAGCTCTTC. Its translation: CASSLNPSSEQLF.

This clonotype occurred a few times. The V gene is TRBV18, the J gene TRBJ1-6; TRBD1 matches 10 bases. The V segment lost 6 bases and the J segment 3 bases; nucleotides outside the gene matches: 11. In germline, CDR1 is KGHSH, CDR2 LQKENI. The CDR3 has 18 residues. CDR3 in amino acids: CASSLKGGQGIYNSPLHF. The CDR3 DNA reads TGTGCCAGCTCTCTAAAAGGGGGACAGGGGATCTATAATTCACCCCTCCACTTT. Full variable domain (outside the CDR3, taken from reference TRBV18 and TRBJ1-6): NAGVMQNPRHLVRRRGQEARLRCSPMKGHSHVYWYRQLPEEGLKFMVYLQKENIIDESGMPKERFSAEFPKEGPSILRIQQVVRGDSAAYFCASSLKGGQGIYNSPLHFGNGTRLTVT.

There are many counts of this clonotype. The rearrangement joins TRBV28 to TRBJ2-7; D unclear. CDR3 length: 11 amino acids. Germline V gene lookup returns CDR1 MDHEN and CDR2 SYDVKM. With 5 bases removed from V and 3 bases from J, the gap between germline ends came to 5 bases. CDR3 sequence (DNA): TGTGCCAGCAGTACTCTCTACGAGCAGTACTTC. Its translation: CASSTLYEQYF.

This chain connects TRBV5-6 to TRBJ1-5, with D perhaps matching TRBD1 (5 bases). The CDR3 loop spans 15 amino acids. Germline assignment: CDR1 SGHDT and CDR2 YYEEEE. V was shortened by 4 bases and J by 1 base, with 12 bases between the two germline ends. The CDR3 loop reads CASSRAGGSNQPQHF. CDR3 nucleotides: TGTGCCAGCAGCAGGGCGGGGGGGAGCAATCAGCCCCAGCATTTT.

In its sample, this clonotype was seen a few times. The chain recombines TRBV6-1 with TRBJ1-5; TRBD1 matches at 9 bases. The CDR3 is 17 residues long. Trimming cost V 6 bases and J 1 base; bases outside gene matches: 10. CDR1 and CDR2 from the germline V gene are MNHNS and SASEGT. The CDR3 DNA reads as TGTGCCAGCAGCCTCCGGGACAGGGTATGGAGCAATCAGCCCCAGCATTTT. It specifies CASSLRDRVWSNQPQHF.

The rearrangement uses TRBV7-6 and TRBJ1-1; 7 nucleotides align to TRBD1. Germline-derived CDR1 and CDR2 are SGHVS and FNYEAQ. V dropped 5 bases and J dropped 4; count of bases not matched to a gene: 10. The CDR3 sequence is 15 residues long. The CDR3 loop is CASSPRGQMSTEAFF. The CDR3 DNA follows: TGTGCCAGCAGCCCAAGGGGACAGATGAGCACTGAAGCTTTCTTT.

The V and J genes are TRBV19 and TRBJ1-1; TRBD1 is a possible D gene (5 bases). Trimming left V 0 bases short and J 1 base short, with 9 bases between. There are 15 residues in the CDR3. Germline V gene lookup returns CDR1 LNHDA and CDR2 SQIVND (reference sequence). CDR3 loop: CASSIDPRENTEAFF. Written as DNA, the CDR3 is TGTGCCAGTAGTATAGACCCCAGGGAGAACACTGAAGCTTTCTTT.

This chain links TRBV29-1 with TRBJ2-3; TRBD2 aligns across 8 bases. CDR1 SQVTM and CDR2 ANQGSEA come from the germline V gene. V lost 3 bases, J lost 2 bases, and 1 base stayed unmatched. The CDR3 is made up of 13 amino acids. CDR3 in DNA: TGCAGCGTTGAGACTAGCGTCACAGATACGCAGTATTTT. Residues: CSVETSVTDTQYF.

The rearrangement joins TRBV18 to TRBJ1-2; TRBD1 aligns across 8 bases. The CDR3 runs 17 residues. CDR1 and CDR2 from the germline V gene are KGHSH and LQKENI. Trimming took 7 bases from V and 4 from J; bases not matched to a gene: 17. DNA for the CDR3: TGTGCCAGCTTACCCACACCTTCAGGGGGCGGCCGCTATGGCTACACCTTC. Amino acids: CASLPTPSGGGRYGYTF. The full variable domain, in which reference TRBV18 and TRBJ1-2 provide the parts outside the CDR3, is NAGVMQNPRHLVRRRGQEARLRCSPMKGHSHVYWYRQLPEEGLKFMVYLQKENIIDESGMPKERFSAEFPKEGPSILRIQQVVRGDSAAYFCASLPTPSGGGRYGYTFGSGTRLTVV.

This chain's CDR3 is CASSLTGEGHYGYTF. CDR3 nucleotides: TGTGCCAGCAGCTTAACAGGAGAGGGGCACTATGGCTACACCTTC. The chain joins TRBV7-6 to TRBJ1-2, with a possible D match to TRBD1 (5 bases). The CDR3 runs 15 residues. Germline CDR1 and CDR2: SGHVS and FNYEAQ. The germline V and J ends were trimmed by 2 bases and 3 bases, with 13 bases remaining between them.

This clonotype was seen a handful of times. The gene calls are TRBV5-6 and TRBJ1-1; 8 nucleotides agree with TRBD1. Per germline, CDR1 SGHDT and CDR2 YYEEEE. The CDR3 loop spans 15 amino acids. The ends lost 3 bases at V and 9 bases at J; junction bases unmatched: 13. The CDR3 spells CASSWDRTGSGQAFF. CDR3 sequence (DNA): TGTGCCAGCAGCTGGGACAGGACAGGGTCTGGGCAAGCTTTCTTT.

This clonotype was recorded at least ten times. V usage is TRBV6-6 and J usage is TRBJ1-1; 8 nucleotides align to TRBD1. The CDR3 is 15 residues long. Germline lookup yields CDR1 MNHNY and CDR2 SVGAGI (reference sequence). V lost 0 bases, J lost 7 bases, and 7 bases stayed unmatched. CDR3 nucleotide sequence: TGTGCCAGCAGTTACTCTCAGGGGGCGGGTAATGAAGCTTTCTTT. Its protein is CASSYSQGAGNEAFF.

This clonotype has ten or more counts. V gene TRBV27 combines with J gene TRBJ1-4, with 7 bases identical to TRBD1. The ends lost 8 bases at V and 5 bases at J; junction bases unmatched: 8. Germline V gives CDR1 MNHEY, CDR2 SMNVEV (reference sequence). The CDR3 contains 14 residues. In DNA form, the CDR3 reads TGTGCCAGCGGACGGACAGGTTGGAATGAAAAACTGTTTTTT. This codes for CASGRTGWNEKLFF.

Ten or more counts support this clonotype. V usage is TRBV6-1 and J usage is TRBJ2-7; 10 nucleotides agree with TRBD2. This CDR3 region has 15 residues. V lost 5 bases, J lost 3 bases, and 7 bases stayed unmatched. Germline values: CDR1 MNHNS, CDR2 SASEGT. The CDR3 loop reads CASSPLLAGDYEQYF. The CDR3, as DNA: TGTGCCAGCAGTCCACTCCTAGCGGGAGACTACGAGCAGTACTTC.

This clonotype was observed a few times. V usage is TRBV11-2 and J usage is TRBJ1-5; D is unclear. The V gene lost 5 bases and the J gene lost 4 bases, with 15 bases spanning the gap. The CDR3 is 15 residues long. Germline assignment: CDR1 SGHAT and CDR2 FQNNGV. CDR3 bases: TGTGCCAGCAGCAAATTTATAGGACCTAATCAGCCCCAGCATTTT. It codes for CASSKFIGPNQPQHF.

CDR3 nucleotides: TGTGCCAGCAGTTTTCGGCATTCACCCCTCCACTTT. It specifies CASSFRHSPLHF. The chain is built from TRBV28 and TRBJ1-6; D not resolved. There are 12 residues in the CDR3. V was trimmed by 3 bases and J by 8 bases, leaving 5 bases between them. The germline CDR1 and CDR2 sequences are MDHEN and SYDVKM.

J is TRBJ1-1 and V is TRBV27; 10 nucleotides match TRBD1. The CDR3 length is 15 residues. Germline CDR1 MNHEY, CDR2 SMNVEV (reference sequence). V was pared by 5 bases and J by 4 bases, with 7 bases of the junction left unmatched. The CDR3 loop is CASSRPGQGSTEAFF. The CDR3 nucleotides read TGTGCCAGCAGTCGACCGGGACAGGGGTCCACTGAAGCTTTCTTT.

There are many counts of this clonotype. The chain recombines TRBV7-9 with TRBJ2-1, with 10 bases lining up with TRBD2. The CDR3 length is 16 residues. Per germline, CDR1 SEHNR and CDR2 FQNEAQ (reference sequence). The trim removed 4 bases at V and 4 bases at J, leaving 7 bases unmatched. The CDR3 DNA is TGTGCCAGCAGCTCACCCACTAGCGGGGTTTACAATGAGCAGTTCTTC. Encoded protein: CASSSPTSGVYNEQFF.

This clonotype was seen only a few times. The chain joins TRBV6-1 to TRBJ1-3, with no clear D. The CDR3 runs 13 residues. With 7 bases removed from V and 0 bases from J, the gap between germline ends came to 7 bases. Germline-derived CDR1 and CDR2 are MNHNS and SASEGT. The CDR3 nucleotides are TGTGCCAGCACGGAGAACTCTGGAAACACCATATATTTT. It is translated as CASTENSGNTIYF.

This clonotype was recorded at least ten times. The rearrangement links TRBV19 to TRBJ1-1, with a possible D match to TRBD1 (6 bases). Trimming stripped 6 bases from V and 1 base from J, with 15 bases between. There are 15 residues in the CDR3. CDR1 LNHDA and CDR2 SQIVND come from the germline V gene (reference sequence). The chain's CDR3 is CASSIQRTANTEAFF. The DNA for the CDR3 is TGTGCCAGTAGCATACAGAGGACAGCGAACACTGAAGCTTTCTTT.

This clonotype was counted many times. The chain has TRBV13 and TRBJ1-2; TRBD1 might be the D (5 bases). Trimming took 1 base from V and 4 from J, leaving 13 bases between them. Germline assignment: CDR1 PRHDT and CDR2 FYEKMQ (reference sequence). The CDR3 totals 15 residues. In DNA form, the CDR3 reads TGTGCCAGCAGCTTAGTGGGGGTGTTGGGCTATGGCTACACCTTC. It translates to CASSLVGVLGYGYTF.